A single count supports the clone carrying this TCR beta chain. Its antigen is currently unknown. This specimen belongs to a study of T cells after yellow fever vaccination. Study results and limitations: A large majority of primary-vaccination clones showed up again after the booster (96% CD4, around 90% CD8).

This CDR3 comprises 15 residues. Germline CDR1 SGHTS, CDR2 YDEGEE. Deletions cut 0 bases from V and 4 bases from J, with 13 bases between. Synthesis of TCR cDNA relied on 5'RACE template switching, which attached a universal primer site and UMIs. TCRdb used MiXCR to reprocess the 5' RACE reads, holding one entry per CDR3 protein. The sample consists of 500,000 to 650,000 distinct CDR3 sequences, roughly 12% of them appearing once. V usage is TRBV5-8 and J usage is TRBJ1-1, with a weak D call TRBD1 (6 bases). The specimen was PBMCs, collected on the day of the yellow fever booster vaccination. The receptor was derived from a man aged 30 to 39 who received the YFV17D yellow fever vaccine. The CDR3, as DNA: TGTGCCAGCAGCTTGGAAGGTGGCAGGGGCACTGAAGCTTTCTTT. Translation gives CASSLEGGRGTEAFF.